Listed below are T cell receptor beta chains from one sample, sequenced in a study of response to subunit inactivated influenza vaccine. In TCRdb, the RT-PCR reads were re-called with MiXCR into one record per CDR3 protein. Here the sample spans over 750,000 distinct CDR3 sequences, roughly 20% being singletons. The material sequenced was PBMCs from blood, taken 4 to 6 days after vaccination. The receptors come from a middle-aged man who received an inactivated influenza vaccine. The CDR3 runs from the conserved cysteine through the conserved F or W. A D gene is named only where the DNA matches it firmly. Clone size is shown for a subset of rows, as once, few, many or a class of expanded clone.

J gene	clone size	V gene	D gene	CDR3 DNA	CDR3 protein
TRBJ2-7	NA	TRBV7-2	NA	TGTGCCAGCACCCACACAGCCCCATACGAGCAGTACTTC	CASTHTAPYEQYF
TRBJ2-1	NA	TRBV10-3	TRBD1	TGTGCCACCAGGGACAGCTCAGAACCTCACAATGAGCAGTTCTTC	CATRDSSEPHNEQFF
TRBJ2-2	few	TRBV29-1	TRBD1	TGCAGCGTGGGAAACGGACAGGGACTCGCCGGGGAGCTGTTTTTT	CSVGNGQGLAGELFF
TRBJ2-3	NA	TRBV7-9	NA	TGTGCCAGCAGCTTGAACAGGGAGTTGGGGATCACAGATACGCAGTATTTT	CASSLNRELGITDTQYF
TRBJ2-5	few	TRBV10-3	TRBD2	TGTGCCATCAGGCGTTCGGGGGGACAAGAGACCCAGTACTTC	CAIRRSGGQETQYF
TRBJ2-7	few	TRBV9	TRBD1	TGTGCCAGCAGCGTAGACGGGACAGTCCCGGGAGAGCAGTACTTC	CASSVDGTVPGEQYF
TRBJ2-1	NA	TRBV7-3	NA	TGTGCCAGCAGCTTAATTGGGGGGACTCGTCCTAATGAGCAGTTCTTC	CASSLIGGTRPNEQFF
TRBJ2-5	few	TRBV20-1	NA	TGCAGTGCGCAACAGAGCCAAGAGACCCAGTACTTC	CSAQQSQETQYF
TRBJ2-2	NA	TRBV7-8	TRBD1	TGTGCCAGCAGCCTAGCCCGGACAGGGTTGAGGGCCGGGGAGCTGTTTTTT	CASSLARTGLRAGELFF
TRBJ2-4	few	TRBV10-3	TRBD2	TGTGCCATCAGTTCAACCGGGACTAGCGGGATCGGAGCCAAAAACATTCAGTACTTC	CAISSTGTSGIGAKNIQYF
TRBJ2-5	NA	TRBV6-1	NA	TGTGCCAGCAGTCGAGCGACCGGGGAGACCCAGTACTTC	CASSRATGETQYF
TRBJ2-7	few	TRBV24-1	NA	TGTGCCACCAGTGATCAGAATTCCTACGAGCAGTACTTC	CATSDQNSYEQYF
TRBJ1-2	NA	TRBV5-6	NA	TGTGCCAGCAGCTTGAGTTGGGACGGAGACTATGGCTACACCTTC	CASSLSWDGDYGYTF
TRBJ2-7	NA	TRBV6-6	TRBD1	TGTGCCAGCACGGACAGGGGACGCATGCAGTACTTC	CASTDRGRMQYF
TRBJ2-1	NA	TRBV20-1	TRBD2	TGCAGTGCTAATCCGACTAGCGGGGACTACAATGAGCAGTTCTTC	CSANPTSGDYNEQFF
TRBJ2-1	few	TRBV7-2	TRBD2	TGTGCCAGCAGCCCCAGTAGCGGGTATAATGAGCAGTTCTTC	CASSPSSGYNEQFF
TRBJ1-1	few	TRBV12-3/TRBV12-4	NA	TGTGCCAGCAGTTTAGGGGTTGGCCCTGGGAGCACTGAAGCTTTCTTT	CASSLGVGPGSTEAFF
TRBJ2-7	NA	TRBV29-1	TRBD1	TGCAGCGTTCTAACAGGGGCTTTGCAGTACTTC	CSVLTGALQYF
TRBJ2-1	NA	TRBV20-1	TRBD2	TGCAGTGCCACCGGGACTAGCGGGGGGGCCTCCTACAATGAGCAGTTCTTC	CSATGTSGGASYNEQFF
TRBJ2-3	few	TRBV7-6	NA	TGTGCCAGCAGCTTAGCGACGGAGCCCACTACCGATACGCAGTATTTT	CASSLATEPTTDTQYF
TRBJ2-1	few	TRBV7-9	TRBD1	TGTGCCAGCAGCCCGGGGCCGGGACAGGACTTTTACAATGAGCAGTTCTTC	CASSPGPGQDFYNEQFF
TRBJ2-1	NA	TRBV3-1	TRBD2	TGTGCCAGCATCTCTCGCCGGGTAACTAGCGGGGGGGCTGTCAATGAGCAGTTCTTC	CASISRRVTSGGAVNEQFF
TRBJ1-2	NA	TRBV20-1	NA	TGCAGTGCTAACCATCGGAATCTTAACTATGGCTACACCTTC	CSANHRNLNYGYTF